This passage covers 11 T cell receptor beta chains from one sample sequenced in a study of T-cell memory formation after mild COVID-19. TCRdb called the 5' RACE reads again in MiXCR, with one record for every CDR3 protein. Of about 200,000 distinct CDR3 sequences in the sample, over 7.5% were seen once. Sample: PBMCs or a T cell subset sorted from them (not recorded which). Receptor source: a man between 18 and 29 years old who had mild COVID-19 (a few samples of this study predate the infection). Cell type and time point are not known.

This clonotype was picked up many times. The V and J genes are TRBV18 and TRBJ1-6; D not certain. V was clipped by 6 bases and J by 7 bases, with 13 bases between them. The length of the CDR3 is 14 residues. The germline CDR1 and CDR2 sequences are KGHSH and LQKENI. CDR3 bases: TGTGCCAGCTCGAGTGCGTCTACCAATTCACCCCTCCACTTT. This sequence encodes CASSSASTNSPLHF.

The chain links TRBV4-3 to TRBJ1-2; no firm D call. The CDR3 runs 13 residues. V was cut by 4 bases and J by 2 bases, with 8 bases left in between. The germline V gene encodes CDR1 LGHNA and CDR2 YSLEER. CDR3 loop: CASSPWANYGYTF. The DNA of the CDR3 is TGCGCCAGCAGCCCATGGGCCAACTATGGCTACACCTTC.

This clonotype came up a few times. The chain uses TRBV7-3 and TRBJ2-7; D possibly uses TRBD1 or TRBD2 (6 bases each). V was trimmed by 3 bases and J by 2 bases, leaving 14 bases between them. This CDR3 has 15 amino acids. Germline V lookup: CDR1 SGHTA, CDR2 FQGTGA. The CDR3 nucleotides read TGTGCCAGCAGCTTGCGAGGGGGGCTGACCTACGAGCAGTACGTC. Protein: CASSLRGGLTYEQYV.

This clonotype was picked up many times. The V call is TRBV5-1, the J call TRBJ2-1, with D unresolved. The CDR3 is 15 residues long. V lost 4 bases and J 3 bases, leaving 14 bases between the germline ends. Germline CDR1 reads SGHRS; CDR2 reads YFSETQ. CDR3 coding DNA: TGCGCCAGCAGCCCGGCCCCGGCAGTCTACAATGAGCAGTTCTTC. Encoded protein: CASSPAPAVYNEQFF.

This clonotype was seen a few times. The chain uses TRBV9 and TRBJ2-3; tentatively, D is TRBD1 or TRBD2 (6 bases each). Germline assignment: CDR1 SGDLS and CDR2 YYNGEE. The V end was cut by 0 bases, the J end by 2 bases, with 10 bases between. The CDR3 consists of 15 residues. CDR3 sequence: CASSVVGGSTDTQYF. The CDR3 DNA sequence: TGTGCCAGCAGCGTAGTAGGGGGGTCCACAGATACGCAGTATTTT. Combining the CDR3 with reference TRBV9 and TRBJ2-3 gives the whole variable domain DSGVTQTPKHLITATGQRVTLRCSPRSGDLSVYWYQQSLDQGLQFLIQYYNGEERAKGNILERFSAQQFPDLHSELNLSSLELGDSALYFCASSVVGGSTDTQYFGPGTRLTVL.

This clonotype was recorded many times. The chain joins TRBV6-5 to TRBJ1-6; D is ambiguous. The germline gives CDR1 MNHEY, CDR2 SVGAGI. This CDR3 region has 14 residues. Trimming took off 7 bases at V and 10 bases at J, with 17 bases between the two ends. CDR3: CASTPGGQESPLHF. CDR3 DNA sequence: TGTGCCAGCACCCCGGGCGGTCAAGAGTCACCCCTCCACTTT.

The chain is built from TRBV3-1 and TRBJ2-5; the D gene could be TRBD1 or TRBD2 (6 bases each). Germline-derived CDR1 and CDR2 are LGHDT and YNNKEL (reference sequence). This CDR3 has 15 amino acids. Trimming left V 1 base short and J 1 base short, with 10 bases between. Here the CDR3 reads CASSQGGALQETQYF. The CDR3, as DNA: TGTGCCAGCAGCCAAGGGGGGGCCCTCCAAGAGACCCAGTACTTC.

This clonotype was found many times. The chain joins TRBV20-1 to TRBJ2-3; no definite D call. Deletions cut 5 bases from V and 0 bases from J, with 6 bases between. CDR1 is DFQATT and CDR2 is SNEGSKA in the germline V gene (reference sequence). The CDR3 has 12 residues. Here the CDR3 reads CSAPSSTDTQYF. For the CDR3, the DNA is TGCAGTGCTCCCTCAAGCACAGATACGCAGTATTTT.

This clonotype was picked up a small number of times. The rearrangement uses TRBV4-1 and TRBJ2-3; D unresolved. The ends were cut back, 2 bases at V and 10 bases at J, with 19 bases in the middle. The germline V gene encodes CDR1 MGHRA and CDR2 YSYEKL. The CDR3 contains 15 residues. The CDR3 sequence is CASSQKGPGEEPQYF. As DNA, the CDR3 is TGCGCCAGCAGCCAAAAGGGCCCCGGTGAGGAACCGCAGTATTTT.

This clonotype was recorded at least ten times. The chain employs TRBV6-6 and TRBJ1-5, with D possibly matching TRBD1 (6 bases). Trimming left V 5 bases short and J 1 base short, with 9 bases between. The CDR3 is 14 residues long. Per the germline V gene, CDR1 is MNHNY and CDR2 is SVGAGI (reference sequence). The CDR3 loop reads CASSPRGSNQPQHF. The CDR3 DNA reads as TGTGCCAGCAGTCCAAGGGGGAGCAATCAGCCCCAGCATTTT.

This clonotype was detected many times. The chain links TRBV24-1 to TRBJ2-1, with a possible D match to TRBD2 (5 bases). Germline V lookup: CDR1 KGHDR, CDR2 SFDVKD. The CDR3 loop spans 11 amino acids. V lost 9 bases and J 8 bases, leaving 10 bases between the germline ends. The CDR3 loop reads CATGLYDEQFF. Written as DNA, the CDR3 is TGTGCCACCGGACTGTACGATGAGCAGTTCTTC.